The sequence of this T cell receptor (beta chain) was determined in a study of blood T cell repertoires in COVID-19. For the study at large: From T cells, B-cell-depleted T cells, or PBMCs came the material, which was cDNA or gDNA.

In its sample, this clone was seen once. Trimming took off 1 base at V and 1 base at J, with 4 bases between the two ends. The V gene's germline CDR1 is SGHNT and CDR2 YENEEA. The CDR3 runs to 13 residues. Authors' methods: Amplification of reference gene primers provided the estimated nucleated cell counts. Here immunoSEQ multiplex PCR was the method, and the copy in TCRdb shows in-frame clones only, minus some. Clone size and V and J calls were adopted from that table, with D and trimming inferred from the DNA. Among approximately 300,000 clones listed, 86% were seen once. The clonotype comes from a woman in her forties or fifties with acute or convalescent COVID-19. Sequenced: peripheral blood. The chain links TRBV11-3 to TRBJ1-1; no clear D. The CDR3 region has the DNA TGTGCCAGCAGCTTAGCCAGGAACACTGAAGCTTTCTTT. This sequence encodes CASSLARNTEAFF.